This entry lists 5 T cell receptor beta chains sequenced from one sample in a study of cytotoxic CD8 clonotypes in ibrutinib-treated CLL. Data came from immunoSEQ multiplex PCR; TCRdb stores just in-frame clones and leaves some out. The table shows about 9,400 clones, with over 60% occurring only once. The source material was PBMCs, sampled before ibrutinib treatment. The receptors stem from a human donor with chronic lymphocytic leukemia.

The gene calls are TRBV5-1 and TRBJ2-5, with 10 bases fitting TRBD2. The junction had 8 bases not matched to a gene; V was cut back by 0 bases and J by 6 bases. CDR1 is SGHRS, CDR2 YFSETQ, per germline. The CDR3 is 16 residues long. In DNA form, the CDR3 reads TGCGCCAGCAGCTTGGCACTAACTAGCGGGAAGAAGACCCAGTACTTC. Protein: CASSLALTSGKKTQYF.

CDR3 sequence reads: CASSLSGRGSYEQYF. CDR3 in DNA: TGTGCCAGCAGCCTGTCCGGGCGGGGGTCCTACGAGCAGTACTTC. The V gene is TRBV7-3, the J gene TRBJ2-7; 7 bases are a match to TRBD2. Unmatched junction bases numbered 8, after V lost 5 bases and J lost 1 base. The CDR3 has 15 amino acids. Germline values: CDR1 SGHTA, CDR2 FQGTGA.

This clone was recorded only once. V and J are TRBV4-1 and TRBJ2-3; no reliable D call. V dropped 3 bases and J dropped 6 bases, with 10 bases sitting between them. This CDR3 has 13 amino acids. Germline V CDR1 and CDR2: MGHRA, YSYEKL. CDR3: CASSQVIEDTQYF. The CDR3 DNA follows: TGCGCCAGCAGCCAGGTAATTGAGGATACGCAGTATTTT.

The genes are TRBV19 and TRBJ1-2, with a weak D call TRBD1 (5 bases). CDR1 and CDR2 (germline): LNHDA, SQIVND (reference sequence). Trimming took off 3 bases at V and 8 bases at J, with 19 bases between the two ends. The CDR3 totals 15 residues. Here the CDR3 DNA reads TGTGCCAGTAGTATGGGGCCCAACCAGTCGGGGGGCTACACCTTC. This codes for CASSMGPNQSGGYTF. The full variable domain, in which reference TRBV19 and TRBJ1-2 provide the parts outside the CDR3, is DGGITQSPKYLFRKEGQNVTLSCEQNLNHDAMYWYRQDPGQGLRLIYYSQIVNDFQKGDIAEGYSVSREKKESFPLTVTSAQKNPTAFYLCASSMGPNQSGGYTFGSGTRLTVV.

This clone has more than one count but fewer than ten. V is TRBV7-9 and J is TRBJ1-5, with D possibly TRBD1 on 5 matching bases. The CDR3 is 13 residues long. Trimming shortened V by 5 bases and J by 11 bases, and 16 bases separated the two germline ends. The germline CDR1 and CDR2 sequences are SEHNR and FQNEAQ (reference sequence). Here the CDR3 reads CASSPGPLGAQHF. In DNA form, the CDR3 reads TGTGCCAGCAGCCCAGGGCCACTTGGAGCCCAGCATTTT.